This T cell receptor beta chain comes out of a study of beta chain features in type 1 diabetes. The V and J ends lost 0 bases and 1 base respectively, with 9 bases between them. CDR1 and CDR2 (germline): SGDLS, YYNGEE. The CDR3 is made up of 15 amino acids. About this clone itself: The antigen is unknown.

Expressed TCRB transcripts were sequenced because the isolated RNA had all been reverse transcribed beforehand. An average about 3.8 million reads came from naive, central memory and regulatory T cell samples. Produced via immunoSEQ multiplex PCR; TCRdb's table is partial and in-frame only. Here the sample spans 250,000 to 350,000 clones, 9.5% to 12% being singletons. Study findings and constraints: Type 1 diabetes patients had TCRB CDR3s that were shorter (moderately but significantly so) in all four CD4+ subsets. Insertions were fewer and deletions more numerous at VDJ junctions in type 1 diabetes patients.

The TCR comes from a woman aged 30 to 39 in good health. This chain joins TRBV9 and TRBJ2-3, with D unclear. The sequenced sample was naive CD4+ T cells from blood. DNA for the CDR3: TGTGCCAGCAGCGTAGGCCCAGGTGGCACAGATACGCAGTATTTT. Encoded protein: CASSVGPGGTDTQYF.